The source of this TCR beta chain is a study of beta chain features in type 1 diabetes. Study-wide findings and caveats: Naive, central memory and regulatory TCRB repertoires appeared more similar among patients than healthy donors. Patients with type 1 diabetes showed fewer VDJ junction insertions and more deletions. Type 1 diabetes patients had TCRB CDR3s that were shorter (moderately but significantly so) in all four CD4+ subsets.

This CDR3 comprises 18 residues. Germline V gives CDR1 SEHNR, CDR2 FQNEAQ (reference sequence). Unmatched junction bases numbered 9, after V lost 5 bases and J lost 3 bases. The isolated RNA, all of it, was reverse transcribed, so expressed TCRB transcripts were what got sequenced. Naive, central memory and regulatory T cell samples averaged about 3.5 million reads. Produced via immunoSEQ multiplex PCR; TCRdb's table is partial and in-frame only. The data show some 270,000 clones, around an eighth seen once. Turning to this clone: Its antigen is as yet unknown.

Sequencing used naive CD4+ T cells from blood. The sequence was collected from a woman in her 40s in good health. The rearrangement links TRBV7-9 to TRBJ2-1; 14 nucleotides match TRBD2. CDR3 coding DNA: TGTGCCAGCAGCCAGACTAGCGGGGGGGCTGTGCACTACAATGAGCAGTTCTTC. It encodes CASSQTSGGAVHYNEQFF.